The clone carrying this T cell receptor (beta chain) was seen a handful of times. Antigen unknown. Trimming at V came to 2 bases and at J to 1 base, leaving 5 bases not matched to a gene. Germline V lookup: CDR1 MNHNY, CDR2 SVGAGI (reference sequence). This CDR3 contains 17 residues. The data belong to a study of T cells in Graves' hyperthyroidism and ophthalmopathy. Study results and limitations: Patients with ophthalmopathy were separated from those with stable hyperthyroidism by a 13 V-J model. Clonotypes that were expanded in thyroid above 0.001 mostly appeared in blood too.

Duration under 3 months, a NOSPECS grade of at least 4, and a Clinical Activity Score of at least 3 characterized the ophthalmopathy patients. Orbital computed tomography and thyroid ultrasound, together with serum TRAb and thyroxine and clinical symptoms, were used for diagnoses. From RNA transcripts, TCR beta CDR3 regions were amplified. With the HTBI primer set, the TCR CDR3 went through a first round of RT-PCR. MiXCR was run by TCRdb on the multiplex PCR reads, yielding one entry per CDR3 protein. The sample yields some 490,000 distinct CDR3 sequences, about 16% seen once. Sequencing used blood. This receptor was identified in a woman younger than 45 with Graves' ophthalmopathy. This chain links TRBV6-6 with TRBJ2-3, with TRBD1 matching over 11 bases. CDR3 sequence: CASSYLGDRGGTDTQYF. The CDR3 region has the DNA TGTGCCAGCAGTTACCTCGGGGACAGGGGGGGCACAGATACGCAGTATTTT.